Below are 7 T cell receptor beta chains sequenced from a single sample in a study of blood T cell repertoires in COVID-19. This table comes from immunoSEQ multiplex PCR, and its TCRdb copy is limited to in-frame clones, with some not included. The table has about 100,000 clones, roughly nine tenths seen once. The sample was peripheral blood. Every receptor here comes from a man over 45 with acute or convalescent COVID-19.

The chain joins TRBV9 to TRBJ1-1, with D unclear. This CDR3 is 15 amino acids long. Trimming pared 4 bases from V and 1 base from J, leaving 14 bases between. Germline CDR1 reads SGDLS; CDR2 reads YYNGEE. CDR3: CASSPPDYRNTEAFF. CDR3 sequence (DNA): TGTGCCAGCAGCCCACCCGACTACAGGAACACTGAAGCTTTCTTT.

This chain joins TRBV10-3 and TRBJ1-1, with 8 positions matching TRBD1. The CDR3 is made up of 13 amino acids. With 6 bases clipped from V and 5 bases from J, the junction kept 5 bases outside the gene matches. Per germline, CDR1 ENHRY and CDR2 SYGVKD. The CDR3 loop reads CAISNRGGTEAFF. Written as DNA, the CDR3 is TGTGCCATCAGCAACAGGGGGGGAACTGAAGCTTTCTTT.

This chain joins TRBV3-1 (or the pseudogene TRBV3-2) and TRBJ1-2, with D unresolved. CDR1 is LGHDT and CDR2 is YNNKEL in the germline V gene (reference sequence). V was pared by 1 base and J by 8 bases, with 11 bases between. This CDR3 is 13 amino acids long. The CDR3, as DNA: TGTGCCAGCAGCCAAGGGGTCGCGGGAGGCTACACCTTC. It yields the protein CASSQGVAGGYTF.

This clone came up a few times. The chain couples TRBV6-6 to TRBJ1-1; D gene uncertain. Trimming left V 6 bases short and J 4 bases short, with 12 bases between. The length of the CDR3 is 13 residues. Germline-derived CDR1 and CDR2 are MNHNY and SVGAGI (reference sequence). CDR3: CASRYRGSTEAFF. The CDR3 region has the DNA TGTGCCAGCAGATACCGGGGAAGCACTGAAGCTTTCTTT.

The rearrangement uses TRBV28 and TRBJ1-1; TRBD1 matches at 9 bases. The V gene end was trimmed by 6 bases and the J gene end by 5 bases; junction bases not matched to a gene: 7. Germline V CDR1 and CDR2: MDHEN, SYDVKM. The CDR3 loop spans 14 amino acids. The CDR3, as DNA: TGTGCCAGCAGCCGGGACAGGGTAGGGACTGAAGCTTTCTTT. Translated: CASSRDRVGTEAFF.

This clone has just one count. The chain links TRBV30 to TRBJ2-5; D not resolved. V lost 3 bases, J lost 4 bases, and 6 bases lay in between. The CDR3 spans 11 residues. Germline loops: CDR1 GTSNPN, CDR2 SVGIG (reference sequence). This chain's CDR3 is CAWSPRETQYF. The CDR3 DNA is TGTGCCTGGAGCCCGCGAGAGACCCAGTACTTC.

The chain has TRBV3-1 (or the pseudogene TRBV3-2) and TRBJ1-3; D is unresolved. V shed 0 bases and J shed 2 bases, with 8 bases lying between them. Germline V gene sequence: CDR1 LGHDT, CDR2 YNNKEL (reference sequence). The length of the CDR3 is 15 residues. This CDR3 reads CASSQDGGTGNTIYF. In nucleotides, the CDR3 is TGTGCCAGCAGCCAAGATGGAGGGACTGGAAACACCATATATTTT.